This TCR beta chain was found in a study of early T cells in non-severe SARS-CoV-2 infection (dated by TCRdb to the early 2020s). With respect to the entire study: Because TCR sequencing relied on bulk RNA taken from unsorted whole blood, pairing of alpha and beta chains was not possible. General study outcomes and caveats: VDJdb matching was skewed toward anti-spike CD8 responses and likely underestimated virus-specific expansions by missing private and CD4 specificities.

The method was 5' RACE. Data came from a NextSeq 500. To correct for sequencing error and PCR bias, the TCR library protocol tagged individual cDNA molecules with unique molecular identifiers. TCR alpha and beta chains were both sequenced, and the abundances of alpha and beta sequences in each sample were closely correlated with each other. Processing in the source paper ran as follows. V gene, J gene and CDR3 annotation of TCR sequences was performed with Decombinator V4. TCRs were defined as expanded if a significant change between any two time points was detected under a Poisson model with p below 0.0001. TCR abundances were normalised to the total number of TCRs sequenced per sample and were expressed as counts per million. TRAV1-2 paired with TRAJ12, TRAJ20 or TRAJ33 defined MAIT TCRs, while TRAV10 paired with TRAJ18 defined iNKT TCRs. A search of VDJdb, accessed on 1 November 2021, was run for TCRs annotated to CMV, EBV and SARS-CoV-2, with TCRs annotated for multiple antigens excluded. The raw public data were reprocessed by TCRdb itself: fastp quality trimming at Q25, MiXCR clonotype calling, in-frame beta chains only. Entries are consolidated by CDR3 protein sequence, retaining the most common genes and DNA. For this entry, the V and J calls and clone size follow TCRdb and not the study's own pipeline. This sample is represented by tens of thousands of distinct CDR3 sequences; approximately 12% of them were singletons. 3.5% to 5.5% of the sample lies in the top ten.

The germline ends are 17 bases apart after V is trimmed by 6 bases and J by 8 bases. From the cysteine through the phenylalanine, the CDR3 covers 13 amino acids. CDR3 DNA is the only sequence kept; it has 39 bases, read in frame from the first base. The CDR1 and CDR2 encoded by the germline V gene are MNHEY and SVGAGI. This was a case-control study nested in a cohort of healthcare workers in London, UK, who had nasopharyngeal swab PCR tests and blood samples taken every week. Healthcare workers were enrolled in the week of the UK lockdown, from 23 to 31 March 2020, and were followed every week for up to roughly 15 weeks. About this clonotype: There is no known antigen for this receptor. The input lacks base qualities; no much larger clone sits a single base away.

The TCR comes from an adult who was a healthcare worker with PCR-confirmed SARS-CoV-2 infection or an uninfected control (not recorded which). What was sequenced was whole blood. The sequence is built from TRBV6-5 and TRBJ2-7, and the D gene may be TRBD1, 6 bases matching. The DNA sequence follows: TGTGCCAGCAGCCCCTCACAGGGTGCAAAGCAGTACTTC. This codes for CASSPSQGAKQYF.